Each of the 8 T cell receptor beta chains below was sequenced from the same sample in a study of control samples from healthy donors and cancer patients. The protocol was immunoSEQ multiplex PCR, while the TCRdb copy is restricted to in-frame clones and leaves out a portion. Here the sample spans about 83,000 clones, roughly nine tenths being singletons. Sequencing input: blood. These receptor sequences come from a man in his fifties or sixties in good health.

The chain carries TRBV11-2 and TRBJ1-5; TRBD1 agrees at 9 bases. Trimming cost V 1 base and J 9 bases; bases outside gene matches: 7. The CDR3 length is 15 residues. The germline CDR1 and CDR2 sequences are SGHAT and FQNNGV. The chain's CDR3 is CASSLGRTGAGPQHF. The DNA of the CDR3 is TGTGCCAGCAGCTTAGGTCGGACAGGGGCTGGGCCCCAGCATTTT.

The chain uses TRBV3-1 (or the pseudogene TRBV3-2) and TRBJ2-3; D gene ambiguous. The V end was cut by 1 base, the J end by 3 bases, with 11 bases between. This CDR3 comprises 15 residues. CDR1 and CDR2 from the germline V gene are LGHDT and YNNKEL (reference sequence). The CDR3 DNA reads TGTGCCAGCAGCCAAGTTCCGCAGAAAACAGATACGCAGTATTTT. Its protein is CASSQVPQKTDTQYF.

V gene TRBV27 combines with J gene TRBJ1-2; 7 nucleotides match TRBD1. Germline V lookup: CDR1 MNHEY, CDR2 SMNVEV (reference sequence). The CDR3 is made up of 16 amino acids. After removal of 5 bases from V and 4 bases from J, the junction contained 13 bases not matched to a gene. The CDR3 region has the DNA TGTGCCAGCAGTCCCCGGACAGGCCTCCCCATCTATGGCTACACCTTC. This sequence encodes CASSPRTGLPIYGYTF.

The V and J genes are TRBV7-2 and TRBJ1-6, with TRBD1 identical over 7 bases. V was pared by 5 bases and J by 7 bases, with 5 bases of the junction left unmatched. This CDR3 is 14 amino acids long. CDR1 SGHTA and CDR2 FQGNSA come from the germline V gene. CDR3: CASSTGTANSPLHF. DNA for the CDR3: TGTGCCAGCAGCACCGGGACAGCCAATTCACCCCTCCACTTT. Filled out from reference TRBV7-2 and TRBJ1-6, the complete variable domain reads GAGVSQSPSNKVTEKGKDVELRCDPISGHTALYWYRQSLGQGLEFLIYFQGNSAPDKSGLPSDRFSAERTGGSVSTLTIQRTQQEDSAVYLCASSTGTANSPLHFGNGTRLTVT.

The chain joins TRBV2 to TRBJ2-3; perhaps TRBD2 as D (6 bases). Germline V gene lookup returns CDR1 SNHLY and CDR2 FYNNEI. The length of the CDR3 is 15 residues. The ends were cut back, 7 bases at V and 4 bases at J, with 18 bases in the middle. CDR3 sequence: CASIRDSSGADTQYF. Here the CDR3 DNA reads TGTGCCAGCATCCGGGACTCCTCGGGGGCAGATACGCAGTATTTT.

The genes are TRBV6-6 and TRBJ2-7; D unresolved. Trimming stripped 10 bases from V and 5 bases from J, with 15 bases between. The CDR3 is 12 residues long. The V gene's germline CDR1 is MNHNY and CDR2 SVGAGI (reference sequence). The CDR3, as DNA: TGTGCCACCAGCTTTTCAACTAACGAGCAGTACTTC. This sequence encodes CATSFSTNEQYF.

The rearrangement joins TRBV11-2 to TRBJ2-7; D not resolved. In germline, CDR1 is SGHAT, CDR2 FQNNGV. V was clipped by 1 base and J by 7 bases, with 8 bases between them. This CDR3 spans 12 amino acids. The CDR3 here is CASSLAVREQYF. The CDR3 coding sequence is TGTGCCAGCAGCTTAGCGGTAAGAGAGCAGTACTTC.

This clone was observed once. This rearrangement joins TRBV6-5 to TRBJ1-1; TRBD1 agrees at 7 bases. The V segment lost 7 bases and the J segment 3 bases; nucleotides outside the gene matches: 5. The germline gives CDR1 MNHEY, CDR2 SVGAGI. This CDR3 is 13 amino acids long. CDR3 amino acids: CASTQGGHTEAFF. The CDR3 DNA is TGTGCCAGCACCCAGGGGGGTCACACTGAAGCTTTCTTT.